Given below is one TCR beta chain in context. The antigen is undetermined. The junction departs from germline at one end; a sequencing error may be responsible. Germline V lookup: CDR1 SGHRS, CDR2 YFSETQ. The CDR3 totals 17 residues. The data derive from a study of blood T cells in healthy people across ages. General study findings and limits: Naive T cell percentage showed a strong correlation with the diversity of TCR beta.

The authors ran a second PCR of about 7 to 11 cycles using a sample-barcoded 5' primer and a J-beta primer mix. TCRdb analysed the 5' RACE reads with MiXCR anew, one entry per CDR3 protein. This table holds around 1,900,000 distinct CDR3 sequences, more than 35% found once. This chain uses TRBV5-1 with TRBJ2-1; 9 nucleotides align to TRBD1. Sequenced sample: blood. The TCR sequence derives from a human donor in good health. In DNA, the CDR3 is TGCGCCGGCAGCCCGGGAAAGGACAGGGGTCCCTACAATGAGCAGTTCTTC. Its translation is CAGSPGKDRGPYNEQFF.